This TCR beta chain was identified during a study of metastatic and nonmetastatic thyroid tumors. Only a few counts were recorded for this clone. TCRdb re-clonotyped the PCR reads through MiXCR. In the table there are roughly 65,000 clones, 13% to 15% of which are singletons. With 0 bases removed from V and 0 bases from J, the gap between germline ends came to 12 bases. CDR3 length equals 17 residues. CDR1 is MNHEY, CDR2 SVGEGT, per germline. Before thyroid surgery, none of the patients had received any treatment. The clonotype originates from a male donor with papillary thyroid cancer or a benign thyroid nodule (not recorded which). Some clones in this sample may be carry-over from other donors' samples. The specimen sequenced was blood. The rearrangement links TRBV6-2 or TRBV6-3 to TRBJ2-1; possibly TRBD1 for D (6 bases). The CDR3 sequence: CASSYSGAASSYNEQFF. The CDR3 bases are TGTGCCAGCAGTTACTCGGGGGCAGCGAGCTCCTACAATGAGCAGTTCTTC.